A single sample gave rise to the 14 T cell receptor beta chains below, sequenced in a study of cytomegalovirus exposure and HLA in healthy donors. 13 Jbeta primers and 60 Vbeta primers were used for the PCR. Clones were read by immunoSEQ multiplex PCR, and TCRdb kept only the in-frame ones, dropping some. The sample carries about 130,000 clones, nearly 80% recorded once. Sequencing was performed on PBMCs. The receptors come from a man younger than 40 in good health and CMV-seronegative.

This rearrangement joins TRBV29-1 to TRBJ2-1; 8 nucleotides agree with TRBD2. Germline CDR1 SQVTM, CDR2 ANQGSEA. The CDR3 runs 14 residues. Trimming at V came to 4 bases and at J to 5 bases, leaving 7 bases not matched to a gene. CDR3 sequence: CSVGLAAGDNEQFF. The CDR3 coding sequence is TGCAGCGTTGGTTTGGCAGCGGGGGACAATGAGCAGTTCTTC.

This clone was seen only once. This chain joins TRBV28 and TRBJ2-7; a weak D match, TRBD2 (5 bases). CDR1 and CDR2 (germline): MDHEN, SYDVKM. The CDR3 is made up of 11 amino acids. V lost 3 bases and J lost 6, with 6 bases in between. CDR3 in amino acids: CASSLGSEQYF. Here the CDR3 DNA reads TGTGCCAGCAGTTTGGGGAGCGAGCAGTACTTC.

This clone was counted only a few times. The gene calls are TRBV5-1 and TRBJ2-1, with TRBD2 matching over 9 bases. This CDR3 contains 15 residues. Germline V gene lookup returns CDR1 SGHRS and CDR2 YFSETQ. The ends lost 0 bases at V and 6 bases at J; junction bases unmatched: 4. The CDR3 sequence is CASSLGLAEINEQFF. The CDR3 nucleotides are TGCGCCAGCAGCTTGGGACTAGCGGAAATCAATGAGCAGTTCTTC. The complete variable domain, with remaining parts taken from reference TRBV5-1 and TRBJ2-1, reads KAGVTQTPRYLIKTRGQQVTLSCSPISGHRSVSWYQQTPGQGLQFLFEYFSETQRNKGNFPGRFSGRQFSNSRSEMNVSTLELGDSALYLCASSLGLAEINEQFFGPGTRLTVL.

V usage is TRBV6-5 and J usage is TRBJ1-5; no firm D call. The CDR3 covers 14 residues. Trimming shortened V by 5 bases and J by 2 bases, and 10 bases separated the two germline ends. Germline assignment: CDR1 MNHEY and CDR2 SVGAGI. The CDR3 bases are TGTGCCAGCAGTGGCTTGGAGGGCAATCAGCCCCAGCATTTT. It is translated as CASSGLEGNQPQHF.

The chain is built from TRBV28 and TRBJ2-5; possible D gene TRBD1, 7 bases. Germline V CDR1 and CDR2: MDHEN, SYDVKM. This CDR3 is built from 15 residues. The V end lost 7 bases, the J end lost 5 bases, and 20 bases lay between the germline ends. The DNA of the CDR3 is TGTGCCAGCATCCTCGGAGGGGGCTTCGGTGAGACCCAGTACTTC. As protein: CASILGGGFGETQYF.

Here the CDR3 reads CASSLGSEYEQYF. The CDR3 DNA follows: TGCGCCAGCAGCTTGGGAAGCGAGTACGAGCAGTACTTC. The rearrangement uses TRBV5-1 and TRBJ2-7; unclear D gene. Looked up from germline, CDR1 is SGHRS and CDR2 is YFSETQ. V lost 0 bases to trimming and J lost 4 bases, with 8 bases between them. CDR3 length equals 13 residues.

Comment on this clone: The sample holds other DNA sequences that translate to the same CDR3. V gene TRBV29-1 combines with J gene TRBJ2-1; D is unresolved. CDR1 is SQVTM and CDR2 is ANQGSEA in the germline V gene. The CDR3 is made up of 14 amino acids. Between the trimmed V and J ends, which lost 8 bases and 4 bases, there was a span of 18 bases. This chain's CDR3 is CSSGFRFSYNEQFF. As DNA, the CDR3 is TGCAGCTCCGGGTTTCGGTTCTCTTACAATGAGCAGTTCTTC.

In DNA form, the CDR3 reads TGTGCCAGCAGCTTAGGGTGGCGGGGGACCCAGTACTTC. This sequence encodes CASSLGWRGTQYF. The chain has TRBV7-2 and TRBJ2-5, with D tentatively TRBD2 (6 bases). Germline CDR1 reads SGHTA; CDR2 reads FQGNSA. Trimming removed 1 base from V and 7 bases from J, with 10 bases in between. This CDR3 comprises 13 residues.

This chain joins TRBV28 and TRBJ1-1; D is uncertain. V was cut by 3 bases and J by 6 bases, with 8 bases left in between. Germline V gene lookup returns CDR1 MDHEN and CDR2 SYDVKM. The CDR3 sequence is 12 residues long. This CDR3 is CASSLRQSEAFF. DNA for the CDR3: TGTGCCAGCAGTTTGCGCCAATCTGAAGCTTTCTTT.

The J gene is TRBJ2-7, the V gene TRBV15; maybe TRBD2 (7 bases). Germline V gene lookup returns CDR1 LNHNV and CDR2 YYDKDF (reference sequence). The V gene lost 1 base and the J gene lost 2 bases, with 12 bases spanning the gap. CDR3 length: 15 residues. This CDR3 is CATSRVWGGAYEQYF. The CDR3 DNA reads TGTGCCACCAGCAGAGTATGGGGGGGCGCCTACGAGCAGTACTTC. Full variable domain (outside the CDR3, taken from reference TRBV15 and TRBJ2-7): DAMVIQNPRYQVTQFGKPVTLSCSQTLNHNVMYWYQQKSSQAPKLLFHYYDKDFNNEADTPDNFQSRRPNTSFCFLDIRSPGLGDTAMYLCATSRVWGGAYEQYFGPGTRLTVT.

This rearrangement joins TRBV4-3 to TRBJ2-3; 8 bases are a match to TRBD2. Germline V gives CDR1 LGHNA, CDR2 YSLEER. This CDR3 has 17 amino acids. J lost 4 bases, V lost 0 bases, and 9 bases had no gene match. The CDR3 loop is CASSQDNTGGHADTQYF. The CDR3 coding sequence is TGCGCCAGCAGCCAAGATAATACGGGAGGGCATGCAGATACGCAGTATTTT.

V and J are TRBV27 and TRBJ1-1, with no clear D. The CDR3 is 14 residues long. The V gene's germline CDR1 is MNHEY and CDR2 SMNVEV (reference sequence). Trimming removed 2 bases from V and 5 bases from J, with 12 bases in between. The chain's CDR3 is CASSLQASGTEAFF. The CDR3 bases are TGTGCCAGCAGTTTACAGGCCTCGGGGACTGAAGCTTTCTTT.

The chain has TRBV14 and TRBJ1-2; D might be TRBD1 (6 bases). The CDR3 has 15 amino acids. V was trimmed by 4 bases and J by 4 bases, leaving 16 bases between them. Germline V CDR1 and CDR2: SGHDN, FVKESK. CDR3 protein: CASSPGLDRPYGYTF. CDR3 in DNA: TGTGCCAGCAGCCCTGGGTTGGACAGACCCTATGGCTACACCTTC. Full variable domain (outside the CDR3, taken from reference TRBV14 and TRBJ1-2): EAGVTQFPSHSVIEKGQTVTLRCDPISGHDNLYWYRRVMGKEIKFLLHFVKESKQDESGMPNNRFLAERTGGTYSTLKVQPAELEDSGVYFCASSPGLDRPYGYTFGSGTRLTVV.

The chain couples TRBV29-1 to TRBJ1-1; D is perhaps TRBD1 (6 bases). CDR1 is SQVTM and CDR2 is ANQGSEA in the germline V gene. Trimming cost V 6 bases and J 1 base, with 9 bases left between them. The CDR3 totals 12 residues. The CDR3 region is CSVAQGNTEAFF. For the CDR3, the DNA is TGCAGCGTAGCACAGGGGAACACTGAAGCTTTCTTT.